This T cell receptor (beta chain) was identified in a study of blood T cell repertoires in COVID-19. Study details: The United States, Italy and Spain provided the acute and convalescent COVID-19 samples. Sources were T cells, B-cell-depleted T cells, or PBMCs; the material itself was cDNA or gDNA.

The V gene's germline CDR1 is SGHDN and CDR2 FVKESK. There are 16 residues in the CDR3. V lost 0 bases and J lost 6; bases outside the gene matches: 8. Under the authors' procedure: Amplifying reference gene primers gave estimates of nucleated cell counts. The protocol was immunoSEQ multiplex PCR, while the TCRdb copy is restricted to in-frame clones and leaves out a portion. Clone size and V and J calls were adopted from that table, with D and trimming inferred from the DNA. The sample consists of about 420,000 clones, around 90% of them appearing once. Enrollment of patients from Seattle took place during active infection, with longitudinal follow-up.

The TCR was taken from a man aged 18 to 29 with COVID-19, enrolled during active disease. Sequencing input: peripheral blood. The chain employs TRBV14 and TRBJ2-3, with 8 bases aligning to TRBD2. Here the CDR3 DNA reads TGTGCCAGCAGCCAAGATATCGGGGGGGGCCGCGATACGCAGTATTTT. Translated: CASSQDIGGGRDTQYF.